The next 10 T cell receptor beta chains were all read from a single sample in a study of T cell responses to AZD1222 COVID-19 vaccine. Some clones are missing from TCRdb's copy, which holds only in-frame ones; the method was immunoSEQ multiplex PCR. This sample yields approximately 140,000 clones, of which roughly nine tenths are seen a single time; around 3% belongs to the top ten. The specimen was peripheral blood, collected on day 0 of AZD1222 vaccination. The receptors here all came from an adult in good health.

The chain joins TRBV7-8 to TRBJ2-3, with 13 nucleotides matching TRBD2. In germline, CDR1 is SGHVS, CDR2 FQNEAQ. V shed 6 bases and J 2 bases; nucleotides not matched to a gene: 11. The CDR3 has 18 amino acids. CDR3 residues: CASSYGLAGDWVTDTQYF. The CDR3 DNA follows: TGTGCCAGCAGTTACGGACTAGCGGGAGATTGGGTCACAGATACGCAGTATTTT. Using reference TRBV7-8 and TRBJ2-3 for the parts outside the CDR3, the full variable domain is GAGVSQSPRYKVAKRGQDVALRCDPISGHVSLFWYQQALGQGPEFLTYFQNEAQLDKSGLPSDRFFAERPEGSVSTLKIQRTQQEDSAVYLCASSYGLAGDWVTDTQYFGPGTRLTVL.

This clone appeared once. This chain's CDR3 is CASSSGTVVEGYGYTF. CDR3 in DNA: TGTGCCAGCAGTTCCGGGACAGTCGTCGAGGGCTATGGCTACACCTTC. The V gene is TRBV28, the J gene TRBJ1-2; TRBD1 aligns across 7 bases. V shed 4 bases, J shed 4 bases, and the junction held 12 bases outside the gene matches. The CDR3 totals 16 residues. Germline assignment: CDR1 MDHEN and CDR2 SYDVKM.

The V gene is TRBV10-1, the J gene TRBJ2-7; unclear D gene. The CDR3 sequence is 16 residues long. Germline assignment: CDR1 WNHNN and CDR2 SYGVQD (reference sequence). Trimming removed 8 bases at V and 0 bases at J, with 20 bases between. DNA for the CDR3: TGCGCCAGCTACTGTCGGTGCGAGAGCACCTCCTACGAGCAGTACTTC. Its translation is CASYCRCESTSYEQYF.

The J gene is TRBJ2-1, the V gene TRBV30; TRBD2 agrees at 12 bases. Germline-derived CDR1 and CDR2 are GTSNPN and SVGIG (reference sequence). The length of the CDR3 is 13 residues. V shed 3 bases, J shed 10 bases, and the junction held 4 bases outside the gene matches. CDR3 DNA sequence: TGTGCCTGGAGGCTAGCGGGAGGGCGGGAGCAGTTCTTC. Translating gives CAWRLAGGREQFF.

The chain has TRBV5-4 and TRBJ2-3; 7 bases agree with TRBD1. This CDR3 region has 16 residues. Germline trimming cut 3 bases from V and 0 bases from J; bases unmatched to any gene: 7. The V gene's germline CDR1 is SGHNT and CDR2 YYREEE (reference sequence). The CDR3: CASSSGQRASTDTQYF. DNA of the CDR3: TGTGCCAGCAGCTCGGGACAGCGTGCTAGCACAGATACGCAGTATTTT. The entire variable domain, with the rest obtained from reference TRBV5-4 and TRBJ2-3, is as follows: ETGVTQSPTHLIKTRGQQVTLRCSSQSGHNTVSWYQQALGQGPQFIFQYYREEENGRGNFPPRFSGLQFPNYSSELNVNALELDDSALYLCASSSGQRASTDTQYFGPGTRLTVL.

The V and J genes are TRBV5-4 and TRBJ2-7, with D possibly called TRBD1 or TRBD2 (6 bases each). Per the germline V gene, CDR1 is SGHNT and CDR2 is YYREEE (reference sequence). This CDR3 is 13 amino acids long. V was shortened by 0 bases and J by 9 bases, with 13 bases between the two germline ends. DNA for the CDR3: TGTGCCAGCAGCTTGGAGGGGGGAGGCGGGCAGTACTTC. This sequence encodes CASSLEGGGGQYF.

The V and J genes are TRBV30 and TRBJ1-6; possible D gene TRBD1, 5 bases. V lost 4 bases to trimming and J lost 7 bases, with 14 bases between them. CDR3 length equals 14 residues. Germline assignment: CDR1 GTSNPN and CDR2 SVGIG (reference sequence). The CDR3: CAWTGAVGNSPLHF. CDR3 sequence (DNA): TGTGCCTGGACCGGGGCAGTGGGAAATTCACCCCTCCACTTT.

This chain connects TRBV7-7 to TRBJ1-1; 10 bases agree with TRBD1. Germline loops: CDR1 SSHAT, CDR2 FNYEAQ (reference sequence). The trim removed 5 bases at V and 1 base at J, leaving 4 bases unmatched. The CDR3 loop spans 15 amino acids. CDR3 DNA: TGTGCCAGCAGCAAGACAGGGGGCCCGAACACTGAAGCTTTCTTT. Translated: CASSKTGGPNTEAFF.

This chain uses TRBV4-2 with TRBJ1-6; 7 bases agree with TRBD1. CDR1 and CDR2 from the germline V gene are LGHNA and YNFKEQ. The V gene end was trimmed by 2 bases and the J gene end by 9 bases; junction bases not matched to a gene: 13. The CDR3 is made up of 17 amino acids. The CDR3 spells CASSQQARQGDRSPLHF. In DNA form, the CDR3 reads TGTGCCAGCAGCCAACAGGCGCGACAGGGTGATCGTTCACCCCTCCACTTT.

The chain carries TRBV19 and TRBJ1-5, with TRBD1 as a possible D gene (5 bases). Germline CDR1 LNHDA, CDR2 SQIVND (reference sequence). CDR3 length: 13 amino acids. Trimming stripped 9 bases from V and 6 bases from J, with 15 bases between. The CDR3 nucleotides read TGTGCCAGCGGGACTCTTTATGGTCAGCCCCAGCATTTT. Translating it yields CASGTLYGQPQHF.